A single sample is the source of the 31 T cell receptor beta chains below, sequenced in a study of blood T cell repertoires in COVID-19. This table comes from immunoSEQ multiplex PCR, and its TCRdb copy is limited to in-frame clones, with some not included. Among roughly 43,000 clones listed, about 85% were seen once. The sequenced sample consisted of peripheral blood. Receptor source: a woman aged 70-85 years in a cohort sampled during active COVID-19.

This chain joins TRBV4-3 and TRBJ2-7; D is perhaps TRBD1 (6 bases). Germline V lookup: CDR1 LGHNA, CDR2 YSLEER. The V gene lost 0 bases and the J gene lost 4 bases, with 7 bases spanning the gap. The CDR3 is made up of 13 amino acids. The CDR3 region is CASSQDRGYEQYF. In nucleotides, the CDR3 is TGCGCCAGCAGCCAAGACAGGGGTTACGAGCAGTACTTC.

V usage is TRBV7-2 and J usage is TRBJ1-4, with a possible D match to TRBD1 (6 bases). This CDR3 region has 15 residues. The V and J ends lost 5 bases and 5 bases respectively, with 15 bases between them. Germline V gene data show CDR1 as SGHTA and CDR2 as FQGNSA. The CDR3 loop reads CASSTRAGENEKLFF. CDR3 in DNA: TGTGCCAGCAGCACCCGGGCAGGGGAAAATGAAAAACTGTTTTTT. Drawing the rest from reference TRBV7-2 and TRBJ1-4, the complete variable domain is GAGVSQSPSNKVTEKGKDVELRCDPISGHTALYWYRQSLGQGLEFLIYFQGNSAPDKSGLPSDRFSAERTGGSVSTLTIQRTQQEDSAVYLCASSTRAGENEKLFFGSGTQLSVL.

This chain joins TRBV27 and TRBJ2-2, with 10 bases matching TRBD2. Unmatched junction bases numbered 10, after V lost 8 bases and J lost 1 base. This CDR3 comprises 17 residues. Germline V gene sequence: CDR1 MNHEY, CDR2 SMNVEV (reference sequence). The CDR3 here is CASGRGTSAWNTGELFF. As DNA, the CDR3 is TGTGCCAGCGGTAGGGGGACTAGCGCGTGGAACACCGGGGAGCTGTTTTTT.

This sequence joins TRBV5-5 and TRBJ1-1, with 7 bases fitting TRBD1. Per the germline V gene, CDR1 is SGHKS and CDR2 is YYEKEE (reference sequence). This CDR3 has 13 residues. V dropped 2 bases and J dropped 4; count of bases not matched to a gene: 2. The CDR3 DNA follows: TGTGCCAGCAGCTTCCAGGGGGGCACTGAAGCTTTCTTT. Protein product: CASSFQGGTEAFF.

V usage is TRBV19 and J usage is TRBJ2-5; 7 nucleotides align to TRBD1. Germline V gives CDR1 LNHDA, CDR2 SQIVND (reference sequence). V dropped 5 bases and J dropped 5; count of bases not matched to a gene: 5. The CDR3 runs 13 residues. For the CDR3, the DNA is TGTGCCAGTAGTCAGAACAGGGGTGAGACCCAGTACTTC. It codes for CASSQNRGETQYF. Variable domain in full (rest from reference TRBV19 and TRBJ2-5): DGGITQSPKYLFRKEGQNVTLSCEQNLNHDAMYWYRQDPGQGLRLIYYSQIVNDFQKGDIAEGYSVSREKKESFPLTVTSAQKNPTAFYLCASSQNRGETQYFGPGTRLLVL.

The chain recombines TRBV3-1 (or the pseudogene TRBV3-2) with TRBJ1-2, with 9 bases fitting TRBD1. The trim removed 6 bases at V and 7 bases at J, leaving 9 bases unmatched. Germline CDR1 reads LGHDT; CDR2 reads YNNKEL (reference sequence). The CDR3 contains 14 residues. CDR3 DNA sequence: TGTGCCAGCAGACCCTGGACAGGGGAAGGTGGCTACACCTTC. The encoded protein is CASRPWTGEGGYTF.

By frequency in the sample, this clone is medium-sized. The chain carries TRBV28 and TRBJ1-5; possible D gene TRBD1, 5 bases. The germline V gene has CDR1 MDHEN and CDR2 SYDVKM. V lost 3 bases to trimming and J lost 6 bases, with 15 bases between them. The CDR3 extends over 15 amino acids. The CDR3 coding sequence is TGTGCCAGCAGTTTCGGAGGGGCGTGGATTCAGCCCCAGCATTTT. Translation gives CASSFGGAWIQPQHF. Using reference TRBV28 and TRBJ1-5 for the parts outside the CDR3, the full variable domain is DVKVTQSSRYLVKRTGEKVFLECVQDMDHENMFWYRQDPGLGLRLIYFSYDVKMKEKGDIPEGYSVSREKKERFSLILESASTNQTSMYLCASSFGGAWIQPQHFGDGTRLSIL.

The chain carries TRBV7-3 and TRBJ2-3; 8 positions match TRBD1. This CDR3 spans 16 amino acids. The germline V gene encodes CDR1 SGHTA and CDR2 FQGTGA. With 4 bases clipped from V and 5 bases from J, the junction kept 11 bases outside the gene matches. CDR3 sequence reads: CASSSLPGQAIDTQYF. In DNA form, the CDR3 reads TGTGCCAGCAGCTCGCTACCGGGACAGGCTATAGATACGCAGTATTTT.

The chain combines TRBV5-1 with TRBJ1-2, with 7 bases that match TRBD1. Germline trimming cut 6 bases from V and 8 bases from J; bases unmatched to any gene: 7. In germline, CDR1 is SGHRS, CDR2 YFSETQ. The CDR3 covers 12 residues. The CDR3 region is CASNRQGGGYTF. CDR3 in DNA: TGCGCCAGCAACAGACAGGGTGGAGGCTACACCTTC.

The genes are TRBV2 and TRBJ2-3; D might be TRBD1 (6 bases). The V gene's germline CDR1 is SNHLY and CDR2 FYNNEI. The V and J ends lost 4 bases and 0 bases respectively, with 14 bases between them. The CDR3 runs 16 residues. CDR3 protein: CASSVRDISSTDTQYF. The CDR3 region has the DNA TGTGCCAGCAGTGTCCGGGACATATCTAGCACAGATACGCAGTATTTT.

This sequence joins TRBV3-1 (or the pseudogene TRBV3-2) and TRBJ2-6; D gene uncertain. CDR1 LGHDT and CDR2 YNNKEL come from the germline V gene (reference sequence). The CDR3 length is 16 residues. Trimming stripped 0 bases from V and 1 base from J, with 7 bases between. CDR3 region: CASSQDPASGANVLTF. In DNA form, the CDR3 reads TGTGCCAGCAGCCAAGATCCCGCGTCTGGGGCCAACGTCCTGACTTTC.

CDR3 nucleotide sequence: TGTGCCAGCAGTTTATCGTCTGGCGGGGCCTCTAACAATGAGCAGTTCTTC. It specifies CASSLSSGGASNNEQFF. This sequence joins TRBV27 and TRBJ2-1; D might be TRBD2 (6 bases). V was shortened by 0 bases and J by 5 bases, with 17 bases between the two germline ends. CDR1 is MNHEY, CDR2 SMNVEV, per germline (reference sequence). The CDR3 extends over 17 amino acids.

The J gene is TRBJ2-1, the V gene TRBV28; possibly TRBD2 for D (6 bases). CDR3 size: 15 residues. Germline-derived CDR1 and CDR2 are MDHEN and SYDVKM. With 2 bases removed from V and 0 bases from J, the gap between germline ends came to 8 bases. The CDR3 region has the DNA TGTGCCAGCAGTTTAGCGGGAAACTCCTACAATGAGCAGTTCTTC. Protein: CASSLAGNSYNEQFF.

V gene TRBV7-2 combines with J gene TRBJ1-1; D might be TRBD1 (6 bases). The V end was cut by 2 bases, the J end by 4 bases, with 11 bases between. The CDR3 is made up of 14 amino acids. Germline CDR1 and CDR2: SGHTA and FQGNSA. The CDR3 loop is CASSLQQGLTEAFF. CDR3 bases: TGTGCCAGCAGCTTACAGCAGGGGCTCACTGAAGCTTTCTTT.

The sample holds one count of this clone. This chain uses TRBV9 with TRBJ2-2; TRBD1 aligns across 7 bases. V shed 8 bases, J shed 3 bases, and the junction held 4 bases outside the gene matches. The length of the CDR3 is 13 residues. Germline V gene lookup returns CDR1 SGDLS and CDR2 YYNGEE. DNA for the CDR3: TGTGCCAGGAGACAGGGCCACACCGGGGAGCTGTTTTTT. It translates to CARRQGHTGELFF.

The gene calls are TRBV7-2 and TRBJ2-5, with 16 bases lining up with TRBD2. CDR1 SGHTA and CDR2 FQGNSA come from the germline V gene. With 4 bases clipped from V and 7 bases from J, the junction kept 9 bases outside the gene matches. CDR3 length equals 17 residues. In DNA form, the CDR3 reads TGTGCCAGCAGCTCACCATTGGGACTAGCGGGAGGGGGGACCCAGTACTTC. Protein sequence: CASSSPLGLAGGGTQYF. Full variable domain (rest looked up from reference TRBV7-2 and TRBJ2-5): GAGVSQSPSNKVTEKGKDVELRCDPISGHTALYWYRQSLGQGLEFLIYFQGNSAPDKSGLPSDRFSAERTGGSVSTLTIQRTQQEDSAVYLCASSSPLGLAGGGTQYFGPGTRLLVL.

V and J are TRBV6-2 or TRBV6-3 and TRBJ2-7, with D possibly matching TRBD1 (5 bases). V lost 0 bases to trimming and J lost 4 bases, with 7 bases between them. The CDR3 runs 13 residues. CDR1 MNHEY and CDR2 SVGEGT come from the germline V gene. The CDR3 coding sequence is TGTGCCAGCAGTTACTCTGACAGATACGAGCAGTACTTC. Protein: CASSYSDRYEQYF.

The J gene is TRBJ2-3, the V gene TRBV29-1, with D perhaps matching TRBD1 (6 bases). Germline V gene data show CDR1 as SQVTM and CDR2 as ANQGSEA. The CDR3 extends over 15 amino acids. Trimming removed 3 bases from V and 1 base from J, with 14 bases in between. The CDR3 DNA sequence: TGCAGCGTTGATTTAGGGGGAGATGGCACAGATACGCAGTATTTT. Its translation: CSVDLGGDGTDTQYF.

V usage is TRBV2 and J usage is TRBJ1-3; TRBD1 agrees at 7 bases. Germline V gene data show CDR1 as SNHLY and CDR2 as FYNNEI. J lost 0 bases, V lost 7 bases, and 9 bases had no gene match. The CDR3 consists of 16 residues. DNA for the CDR3: TGTGCCAGCACCCCATTCTGGACAGGCTCTGGAAACACCATATATTTT. This sequence encodes CASTPFWTGSGNTIYF.

The rearrangement joins TRBV5-1 to TRBJ1-6; 7 bases are shared with TRBD1. CDR3 size: 14 residues. Losses at the gene ends were 4 bases for V and 7 bases for J; bases not matched to a gene: 5. The germline CDR1 and CDR2 sequences are SGHRS and YFSETQ. The chain's CDR3 is CASSLGTENSPLHF. The CDR3 nucleotides are TGCGCCAGCAGCCTCGGGACAGAAAATTCACCCCTCCACTTT.

This chain uses TRBV28 with TRBJ2-7; 7 bases agree with TRBD1. V shed 6 bases, J shed 7 bases, and the junction held 15 bases outside the gene matches. The V gene's germline CDR1 is MDHEN and CDR2 SYDVKM. The CDR3 contains 15 residues. The chain's CDR3 is CASRQIRQGFIEQYF. The CDR3 DNA reads as TGTGCCAGCAGACAAATTCGACAGGGATTCATTGAGCAGTACTTC.

V usage is TRBV7-6 and J usage is TRBJ2-1; the match to TRBD2 covers 7 bases. CDR3 size: 15 residues. In germline, CDR1 is SGHVS, CDR2 FNYEAQ. With V trimmed by 3 bases and J by 9 bases, 11 bases remained unmatched. This CDR3 reads CASSFGGGPSGEQFF. The CDR3 DNA follows: TGTGCCAGCAGCTTTGGGGGAGGGCCTTCGGGTGAGCAGTTCTTC.

The CDR3 is CASSLRTGTGRADTQYF. The CDR3 DNA reads TGTGCCAGCAGTTTACGGACCGGGACAGGGAGAGCAGATACGCAGTATTTT. The chain couples TRBV27 to TRBJ2-3; 9 bases line up with TRBD1. The CDR3 has 17 residues. Germline assignment: CDR1 MNHEY and CDR2 SMNVEV (reference sequence). Losses at the gene ends were 2 bases for V and 4 bases for J; bases not matched to a gene: 10.

The gene calls are TRBV19 and TRBJ2-1; TRBD2 might be the D (6 bases). V was clipped by 8 bases and J by 3 bases, with 14 bases between them. CDR1 is LNHDA, CDR2 SQIVND, per germline (reference sequence). The CDR3 length is 14 residues. The CDR3: CASSDGGNYNEQFF. CDR3 bases: TGTGCCAGTTCCGACGGGGGAAACTACAATGAGCAGTTCTTC.

This clone was observed once. The V call is TRBV4-3, the J call TRBJ1-1, with unresolved D. The CDR3 has 15 residues. The V gene's germline CDR1 is LGHNA and CDR2 YSLEER. Trimming pared 0 bases from V and 5 bases from J, leaving 13 bases between. CDR3 amino acids: CASSQDRDGGTEAFF. CDR3 coding DNA: TGCGCCAGCAGCCAAGATCGTGACGGAGGGACTGAAGCTTTCTTT.

The sample holds a few counts of this clone. The V gene is TRBV12-5, the J gene TRBJ2-2, with 8 positions matching TRBD1. CDR1 is LGHNT and CDR2 is FRNRAP in the germline V gene. CDR3 length: 15 amino acids. After removal of 2 bases from V and 4 bases from J, the junction contained 3 bases not matched to a gene. CDR3 nucleotide sequence: TGTGCTAGTGGTTTGTCAGGGGGCAGCACCGGGGAGCTGTTTTTT. Translated: CASGLSGGSTGELFF. Full variable domain (missing parts from reference TRBV12-5 and TRBJ2-2): DARVTQTPRHKVTEMGQEVTMRCQPILGHNTVFWYRQTMMQGLELLAYFRNRAPLDDSGMPKDRFSAEMPDATLATLKIQPSEPRDSAVYFCASGLSGGSTGELFFGEGSRLTVL.

This chain uses TRBV5-1 with TRBJ2-7; TRBD2 matches at 9 bases. With 0 bases clipped from V and 10 bases from J, the junction kept 8 bases outside the gene matches. The CDR3 sequence is 14 residues long. The germline V gene has CDR1 SGHRS and CDR2 YFSETQ. The CDR3 here is CASSLARLAELQYF. In nucleotides, the CDR3 is TGCGCCAGCAGCTTGGCCCGACTAGCGGAGCTACAGTACTTC.

The chain has TRBV7-9 and TRBJ2-7; 10 bases are a match to TRBD2. With 5 bases clipped from V and 5 bases from J, the junction kept 12 bases outside the gene matches. CDR3 length: 16 amino acids. CDR1 is SEHNR and CDR2 is FQNEAQ in the germline V gene (reference sequence). CDR3 sequence: CASSPLAGVGVDEQYF. CDR3 coding DNA: TGTGCCAGCAGCCCTCTAGCGGGAGTAGGTGTGGACGAGCAGTACTTC.

The gene calls are TRBV5-1 and TRBJ2-7; 16 nucleotides agree with TRBD2. V was clipped by 3 bases and J by 7 bases; unmatched bases: 13. This CDR3 is 18 amino acids long. CDR1 is SGHRS and CDR2 is YFSETQ in the germline V gene. The DNA of the CDR3 is TGCGCCAGCAGCTCCGGGGCAGGGACTAGCGGGAGGGTTCGGGAGCAGTACTTC. Protein sequence: CASSSGAGTSGRVREQYF.

This clone was seen more than once but under ten times. The rearrangement uses TRBV6-5 and TRBJ2-1; tentatively, D is TRBD2 (6 bases). This CDR3 comprises 15 residues. CDR1 is MNHEY and CDR2 is SVGAGI in the germline V gene. Trimming left V 0 bases short and J 9 bases short, with 15 bases between. The CDR3 DNA is TGTGCCAGCAGTTACTCCCTTACTAGCCCAGCTGAGCAGTTCTTC. This encodes CASSYSLTSPAEQFF.

The chain has TRBV28 and TRBJ1-1, with 9 nucleotides matching TRBD1. Germline trimming cut 6 bases from V and 4 bases from J; bases unmatched to any gene: 9. The CDR3 contains 15 residues. The germline V gene has CDR1 MDHEN and CDR2 SYDVKM. CDR3 residues: CASRTQGAGITEAFF. Written as DNA, the CDR3 is TGTGCCAGCAGGACACAGGGGGCGGGTATCACTGAAGCTTTCTTT.